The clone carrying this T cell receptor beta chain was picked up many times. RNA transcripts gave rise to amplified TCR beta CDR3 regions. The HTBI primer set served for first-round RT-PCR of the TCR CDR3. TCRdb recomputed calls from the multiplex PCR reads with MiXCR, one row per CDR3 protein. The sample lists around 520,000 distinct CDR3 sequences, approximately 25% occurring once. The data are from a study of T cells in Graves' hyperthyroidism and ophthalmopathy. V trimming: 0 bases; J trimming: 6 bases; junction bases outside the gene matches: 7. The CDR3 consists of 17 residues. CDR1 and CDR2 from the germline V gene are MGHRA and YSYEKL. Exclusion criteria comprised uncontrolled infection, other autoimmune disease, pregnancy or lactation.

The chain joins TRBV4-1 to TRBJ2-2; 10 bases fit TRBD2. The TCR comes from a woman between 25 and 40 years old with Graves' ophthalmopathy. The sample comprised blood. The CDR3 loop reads CASSQELAGGHPGELFF. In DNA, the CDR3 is TGCGCCAGCAGCCAAGAATTAGCGGGGGGACATCCCGGGGAGCTGTTTTTT.